This paragraph covers one T cell receptor beta chain sequence. The CDR3 has 15 residues. V dropped 6 bases and J dropped 8 bases, with 20 bases sitting between them. The sample originates from a study of blood T cells in healthy people across ages. For the second PCR, which ran for roughly 7 to 11 cycles, a sample-barcoded 5' primer and a J-beta primer mix were used. TCRdb reprocessed the 5' RACE reads with MiXCR, giving one entry per CDR3 protein. The profile covers 1.8 million or so distinct CDR3 sequences, with around 42% appearing a single time and 20% to 25% taken by the ten largest. This receptor was identified in a human donor in good health. The chain joins TRBV12-3 or TRBV12-4 to TRBJ2-4, with D possibly called TRBD1 or TRBD2 (6 bases each). The specimen sequenced was blood. DNA for the CDR3: TGTGCCAGCAGCCCCAGGGGCCTTAGGGGGGACATTCAGTACTTC. Its translation is CASSPRGLRGDIQYF.